Below, 25 T cell receptor beta chains from the same sample are listed, as sequenced in a study of post-analysis software for immune sequencing data. For these TCRs, the target antigens are not known. Study-level findings and limits: About 5 TRBV segments were more frequent in patients than controls; TRBV5-6, TRBV5-1 and TRBV20-1 belonged to this group.

cDNA libraries of TCR beta carried unique molecular identifiers. TCRdb passed the PCR reads through MiXCR, listing each CDR3 protein once. Of 350,000 to 450,000 distinct CDR3 sequences in the sample, more than 30% are singletons; the top ten hold 6% to 9%. Sequenced input: blood. The receptor set was obtained from a girl aged 2 to 9 with multiple sclerosis.

A few counts support this clonotype. The V and J genes are TRBV20-1 and TRBJ2-7; the D call may be TRBD1 or TRBD2 (6 bases each). The DNA end is a closer match to TRBJ2-5, so the J assignment may be wrong. Germline CDR1 DFQATT, CDR2 SNEGSKA (reference sequence). This CDR3 has 14 amino acids. CDR3 sequence (DNA): TGCAGCCCGAACTCAGGGGCAGGAGGGGAGACCCAGTACTTC. Encoded protein: CSPNSGAGGETQYF.

The gene calls are TRBV6-6 and TRBJ1-2; unclear D gene. Germline CDR1 and CDR2: MNHNY and SVGAGI (reference sequence). The CDR3 has 13 residues. V lost 2 bases and J lost 5, with 9 bases in between. Here the CDR3 reads CASSYPQFYGYTF. The CDR3 region has the DNA TGTGCCAGCAGTTACCCCCAGTTTTATGGCTACACCTTC.

This clonotype came up a few times. This chain links TRBV4-2 with TRBJ2-5, with 7 bases fitting TRBD2. There are 15 residues in the CDR3. Germline V gene sequence: CDR1 LGHNA, CDR2 YNFKEQ. Unmatched junction bases numbered 6, after V lost 0 bases and J lost 5 bases. CDR3 sequence reads: CASSQDGTSAETQYF. The CDR3 bases are TGTGCCAGCAGCCAAGATGGTACTAGCGCCGAGACCCAGTACTTC.

This clonotype was counted many times. A much larger clone lies a single base off, so this may be a read error. This chain links TRBV6-1 with TRBJ2-1; 10 positions match TRBD1. V trimming: 1 base; J trimming: 5 bases; junction bases outside the gene matches: 5. In germline, CDR1 is MNHNS, CDR2 SASEGT. CDR3 size: 16 residues. The CDR3 reads CASSEVGGTGDNEQFF. DNA of the CDR3: TGTGCCAGCAGTGAAGTGGGCGGGACAGGGGACAATGAGCAGTTCTTC.

V is TRBV5-1 and J is TRBJ2-7, with 13 bases fitting TRBD2. V lost 7 bases, J lost 3 bases, and 4 bases stayed unmatched. The CDR3 consists of 14 residues. Germline V lookup: CDR1 SGHRS, CDR2 YFSETQ. CDR3 nucleotides: TGCGCCAGCGCCGGGACTAGCGGGAACTACGAGCAGTACTTC. Protein: CASAGTSGNYEQYF.

The table lists this clonotype with a few counts. V usage is TRBV29-1 and J usage is TRBJ1-1, with D unresolved. The germline CDR1 and CDR2 sequences are SQVTM and ANQGSEA. V was trimmed by 1 base and J by 6 bases, leaving 12 bases between them. CDR3 size: 13 residues. CDR3 coding DNA: TGCAGCGTTGAAGGGGCGTGGAGCGCTGAAGCTTTCTTT. Encoded protein: CSVEGAWSAEAFF.

The chain recombines TRBV12-3 or TRBV12-4 with TRBJ1-1, with unresolved D. The CDR3 spans 15 residues. Trimming cost V 6 bases and J 1 base, with 15 bases left between them. CDR3 protein: CASSHQETGNTEAFF. The CDR3 DNA sequence: TGTGCCAGCAGCCATCAGGAGACCGGGAACACTGAAGCTTTCTTT.

The V call is TRBV7-2, the J call TRBJ1-5; D is ambiguous. The CDR3 sequence is 14 residues long. Germline lookup yields CDR1 SGHTA and CDR2 FQGNSA. Between the trimmed V and J ends, which lost 5 bases and 3 bases, there was a span of 11 bases. CDR3 protein: CASSQDLINQPQHF. DNA for the CDR3: TGTGCCAGCAGCCAAGACCTGATCAATCAGCCCCAGCATTTT. The variable domain in full, with the rest retrieved from reference TRBV7-2 and TRBJ1-5, is GAGVSQSPSNKVTEKGKDVELRCDPISGHTALYWYRQSLGQGLEFLIYFQGNSAPDKSGLPSDRFSAERTGGSVSTLTIQRTQQEDSAVYLCASSQDLINQPQHFGDGTRLSIL.

In this sample, this clonotype turned up a few times. This rearrangement joins TRBV7-9 to TRBJ2-7, with 9 bases that match TRBD2. In germline, CDR1 is SEHNR, CDR2 FQNEAQ (reference sequence). CDR3 length: 15 amino acids. After removal of 0 bases from V and 2 bases from J, the junction contained 2 bases not matched to a gene. For the CDR3, the DNA is TGTGCCAGCAGCTTAGCCGGGACTAGCACCTACGAGCAGTACTTC. Translating it yields CASSLAGTSTYEQYF.

The chain couples TRBV19 to TRBJ2-4; 7 nucleotides align to TRBD2. V dropped 3 bases and J dropped 3; count of bases not matched to a gene: 8. CDR1 LNHDA and CDR2 SQIVND come from the germline V gene (reference sequence). The CDR3 runs 16 residues. In DNA form, the CDR3 reads TGTGCCAGTAGTATGGGGGGGAAAGGCGGCAAAAACATTCAGTACTTC. Translating gives CASSMGGKGGKNIQYF.

J is TRBJ2-1 and V is TRBV5-1, with D unclear. CDR1 SGHRS and CDR2 YFSETQ come from the germline V gene. V gave up 0 bases and J gave up 0 bases, with 13 bases separating them. The CDR3 is 17 residues long. The DNA of the CDR3 is TGCGCCAGCAGCTTGGCGTTAATGCGGCGCTCCTACAATGAGCAGTTCTTC. Its protein product is CASSLALMRRSYNEQFF.

The V and J genes are TRBV12-3 or TRBV12-4 and TRBJ2-7; D is tentatively TRBD1 or TRBD2 (5 bases each). The DNA end is a closer match to TRBJ2-5, so the J assignment may be wrong. The CDR3 extends over 13 amino acids. The CDR3 nucleotides read TGTGCCAGTTTTATTGGGGGTTCGGAGACCCAGTACTTC. Residues: CASFIGGSETQYF.

Only a few counts were recorded for this clonotype. The V call is TRBV20-1, the J call TRBJ2-7, with a possible D match to TRBD1 (5 bases). V dropped 0 bases and J dropped 3 bases, with 18 bases sitting between them. The V gene's germline CDR1 is DFQATT and CDR2 SNEGSKA (reference sequence). The CDR3 is 16 amino acids. DNA of the CDR3: TGCAGTGCTAGAGATAAAGGGGCAGTTAGTGACTACGAGCAGTACTTC. As protein: CSARDKGAVSDYEQYF.

The chain recombines TRBV10-3 with TRBJ1-2; D call uncertain. This CDR3 region has 11 residues. Germline CDR1 reads ENHRY; CDR2 reads SYGVKD. The V gene lost 3 bases and the J gene lost 10 bases, with 9 bases spanning the gap. The CDR3 DNA reads as TGTGCCATCAGTGACCCAGGTGACTACACCTTC. Translation gives CAISDPGDYTF.

The chain joins TRBV9 to TRBJ2-1; no clear D gene. This CDR3 region has 12 residues. V shed 4 bases and J shed 8 bases, with 10 bases lying between them. Looked up from germline, CDR1 is SGDLS and CDR2 is YYNGEE. Here the CDR3 reads CASSSGSHEQFF. CDR3 nucleotide sequence: TGTGCCAGCAGCTCCGGATCCCATGAGCAGTTCTTC.

This clonotype was seen only a few times. The chain has TRBV4-1 and TRBJ1-2; D is ambiguous. Trimming removed 1 base from V and 7 bases from J, with 13 bases in between. Germline V lookup: CDR1 MGHRA, CDR2 YSYEKL. CDR3 length: 14 residues. In DNA form, the CDR3 reads TGCGCCAGCAGCCAAGTTCTAAGGCTAAGTGGCTACACCTTC. Its translation: CASSQVLRLSGYTF.

The V gene is TRBV4-1, the J gene TRBJ2-7, with TRBD2 matching 10 bases. This CDR3 is 16 amino acids long. Trimming cost V 1 base and J 5 bases; bases outside gene matches: 8. CDR1 and CDR2 (germline): MGHRA, YSYEKL. CDR3 protein: CASSQGPSGSQNEQYF. The CDR3 coding sequence is TGCGCCAGCAGCCAAGGCCCTAGCGGGAGCCAGAACGAGCAGTACTTC.

As to this clonotype: Its ends do not fully match the called genes, so a read error is possible. The chain joins TRBV6-5 to TRBJ2-1, with 10 positions matching TRBD1. There are 17 residues in the CDR3. Germline V gene lookup returns CDR1 MNHEY and CDR2 SVGAGI. The CDR3 nucleotides read TGTGCCAGCAGTTACTCTCCTCCGACAGGGGGCTACTATGAGCAGTTCTTC. This sequence encodes CASSYSPPTGGYYEQFF.

This clonotype was detected a few times. The rearrangement uses TRBV20-1 and TRBJ2-3, with D perhaps matching TRBD1 (5 bases). Germline V gene sequence: CDR1 DFQATT, CDR2 SNEGSKA (reference sequence). The CDR3 is 12 residues long. Trimming took off 7 bases at V and 2 bases at J, with 10 bases between the two ends. CDR3: CSGQKLTDTQYF. The CDR3 nucleotides read TGCAGTGGACAGAAACTCACAGATACGCAGTATTTT.

This clonotype is medium-sized. The chain is built from TRBV7-6 and TRBJ2-1, with TRBD1 identical over 8 bases. The CDR3 is made up of 17 amino acids. The germline V gene encodes CDR1 SGHVS and CDR2 FNYEAQ. V lost 0 bases and J lost 2; bases outside the gene matches: 6. CDR3 nucleotides: TGTGCCAGCAGCTTAGCGGAAAACAGGGGGACCTACAATGAGCAGTTCTTC. Translating gives CASSLAENRGTYNEQFF.

The chain has TRBV28 and TRBJ1-2; 9 bases fit TRBD1. The germline V gene encodes CDR1 MDHEN and CDR2 SYDVKM. The CDR3 has 16 amino acids. Trimming cost V 5 bases and J 8 bases; bases outside gene matches: 15. CDR3 protein: CASSRTPGQGLVGYTF. The CDR3 DNA reads TGTGCCAGCAGTCGTACACCGGGACAGGGACTGGTCGGCTACACCTTC.

CDR3 protein: CAISGDTGNNSPLHF. CDR3 sequence (DNA): TGTGCCATCAGCGGAGACACAGGGAATAATTCACCCCTCCACTTT. The chain joins TRBV10-3 to TRBJ1-6; maybe TRBD1 (6 bases). Looked up from germline, CDR1 is ENHRY and CDR2 is SYGVKD. CDR3 length: 15 residues. The V and J ends lost 6 bases and 5 bases respectively, with 14 bases between them.

The V and J genes are TRBV12-3 or TRBV12-4 and TRBJ2-7; TRBD2 aligns across 10 bases. J gave up 6 bases and V 6 bases, and 5 bases lay outside the gene matches. This CDR3 has 13 amino acids. CDR3 loop: CASSLAGALEQYF. The CDR3 DNA reads TGTGCCAGCAGCCTAGCGGGAGCCCTCGAGCAGTACTTC.

The V and J genes are TRBV10-3 and TRBJ2-3, with TRBD1 matching over 8 bases. Germline V CDR1 and CDR2: ENHRY, SYGVKD. V lost 8 bases, J lost 2 bases, and 9 bases stayed unmatched. The CDR3 length is 15 residues. The CDR3 sequence is CAIRDRSMTTDTQYF. CDR3 sequence (DNA): TGTGCCATCCGGGACAGGTCTATGACCACAGATACGCAGTATTTT.

The genes are TRBV29-1 and TRBJ2-7; maybe TRBD1 (5 bases). The CDR3 has 13 residues. The V gene lost 3 bases and the J gene lost 5 bases, with 14 bases spanning the gap. Germline assignment: CDR1 SQVTM and CDR2 ANQGSEA. CDR3 residues: CSVETPRGHEQYF. The CDR3 nucleotides are TGCAGCGTTGAGACCCCAAGGGGCCACGAGCAGTACTTC.